This T cell receptor beta chain was retrieved from a study of blood T cell repertoires in COVID-19. Clones were read by immunoSEQ multiplex PCR, and TCRdb kept only the in-frame ones, dropping some. This repertoire shows a few hundred thousand clones, roughly 87% found once; its top ten account for about 9.8%. CDR1 KGHSH and CDR2 LQKENI come from the germline V gene. Trimming shortened V by 1 base and J by 11 bases, and 14 bases separated the two germline ends. This CDR3 comprises 13 residues. The chain joins TRBV18 to TRBJ1-2; no definite D call. Specimen: peripheral blood. This TCR derives from a man between 18 and 35 years old with active or convalescent COVID-19. The CDR3, as DNA: TGTGCCAGCTCACCACAGGGCCGCGAGGGTTACACCTTC. Translated, it gives CASSPQGREGYTF.